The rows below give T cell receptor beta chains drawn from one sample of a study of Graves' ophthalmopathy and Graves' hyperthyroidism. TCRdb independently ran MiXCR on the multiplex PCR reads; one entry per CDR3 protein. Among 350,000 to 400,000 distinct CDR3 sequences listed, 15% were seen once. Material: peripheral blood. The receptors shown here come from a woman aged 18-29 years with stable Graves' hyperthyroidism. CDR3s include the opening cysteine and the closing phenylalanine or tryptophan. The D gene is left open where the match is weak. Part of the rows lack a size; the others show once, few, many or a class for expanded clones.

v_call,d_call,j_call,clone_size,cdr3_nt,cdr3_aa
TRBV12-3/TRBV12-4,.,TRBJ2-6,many,TGTGCCAGCAGTCCTACAGGGTTAGGGGCCAACGTCCTGACTTTC,CASSPTGLGANVLTF
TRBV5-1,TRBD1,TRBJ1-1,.,TGCGCCAGCAGCCCTCTACAGGGGACGAACACTGAAGCTTTCTTT,CASSPLQGTNTEAFF
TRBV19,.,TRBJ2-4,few,TGTGCCAGCACCCGGGACGGTGGCAAAAACATTCAGTACTTC,CASTRDGGKNIQYF
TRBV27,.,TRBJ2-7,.,TGTGCCAGCACTCTACGGTGGGGATTCTCCTACGAGCAGTGCTTC,CASTLRWGFSYEQCF
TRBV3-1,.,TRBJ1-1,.,TGTGCCAGCAGTCAATGGGCTTTCCGCTCCCCCCCCACTGAAGCTTTCTTT,CASSQWAFRSPPTEAFF
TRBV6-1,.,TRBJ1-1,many,TGTGCCAGCAGTGAGCTCCGAGAGGCTTTCTTT,CASSELREAFF
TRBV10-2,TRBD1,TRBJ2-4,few,TGCGCCAGCGCAGCTGGGACAGCTGGATACCGGTTAGGAAACATTAAGTACTTC,CASAAGTAGYRLGNIKYF
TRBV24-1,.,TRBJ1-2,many,TGTGCCACCAGTGATCGCAGGGGAGTCGACTATGGCTACACCTTC,CATSDRRGVDYGYTF
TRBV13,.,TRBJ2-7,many,TGTGCCAGCAGTCCCGGGACCCCTGGTGACGAGCAGTACTTC,CASSPGTPGDEQYF
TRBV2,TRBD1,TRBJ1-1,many,TGTGCCAGCAGCGAGGACAGGCTGACTTTCTTT,CASSEDRLTFF
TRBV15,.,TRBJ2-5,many,TGTGCCACCAGCAGTCCGATCCCGGGAATCTCACAAGAGACCCAGTACTTC,CATSSPIPGISQETQYF
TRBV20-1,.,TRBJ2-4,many,TGCAGTGCTTCGGGAGTAGCCAAAAACATTCAGTACTTC,CSASGVAKNIQYF
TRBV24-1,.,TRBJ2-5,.,TGTGCCACCAGTGAAACAGGGCAAGAGACCCAGTACTTC,CATSETGQETQYF
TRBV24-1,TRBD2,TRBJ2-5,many,TGTGCCACCAGTGATCCTGGTCCCAGCGGGGGAAGTGGAGAGACCCAGTACTTC,CATSDPGPSGGSGETQYF
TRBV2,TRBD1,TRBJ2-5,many,TGTGCCAGCACCCGGGACAGAGGGAAGGAGACCCAGTACTTC,CASTRDRGKETQYF
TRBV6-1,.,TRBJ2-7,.,TGTGCCAGCACCACGGGGGACTCCAACCCGCAGTACTTC,CASTTGDSNPQYF
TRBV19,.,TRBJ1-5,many,TGTGCCAGCGAATCCGGGACACTTAATCAGCCCCAGCATTTT,CASESGTLNQPQHF
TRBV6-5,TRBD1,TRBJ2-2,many,TGTGCCAGCAGTTACAACAGGGGTACCGGGGAGCTGTTTTTT,CASSYNRGTGELFF
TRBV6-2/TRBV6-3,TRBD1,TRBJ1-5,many,TGTGCCAGCAGGAACCGGGACAGGTCTTATAGCAATCGGCCCCAGCATTTT,CASRNRDRSYSNRPQHF
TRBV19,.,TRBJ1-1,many,TGTGCCAGTAGTATCCACGGGGGTGGCACTGAAGCTTTCTTT,CASSIHGGGTEAFF
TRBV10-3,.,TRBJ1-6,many,TGTGCCATCAGTGAGAACAGCGCAGAGTCACCCCTCCACTTT,CAISENSAESPLHF
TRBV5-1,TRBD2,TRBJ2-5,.,TGCGCCAGCAGCCGAAGAACTAGCGCTTTGCAAGAGACCCAGTACTTC,CASSRRTSALQETQYF
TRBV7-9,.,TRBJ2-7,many,TGTGCCAGCAGCTCCCGGACAGATATCACCTACGAGCAGTACTTC,CASSSRTDITYEQYF
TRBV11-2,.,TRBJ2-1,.,TGTGCCAGCAGCGCCATAGCGGACTCCTACAATGAGCAGTTCTTC,CASSAIADSYNEQFF